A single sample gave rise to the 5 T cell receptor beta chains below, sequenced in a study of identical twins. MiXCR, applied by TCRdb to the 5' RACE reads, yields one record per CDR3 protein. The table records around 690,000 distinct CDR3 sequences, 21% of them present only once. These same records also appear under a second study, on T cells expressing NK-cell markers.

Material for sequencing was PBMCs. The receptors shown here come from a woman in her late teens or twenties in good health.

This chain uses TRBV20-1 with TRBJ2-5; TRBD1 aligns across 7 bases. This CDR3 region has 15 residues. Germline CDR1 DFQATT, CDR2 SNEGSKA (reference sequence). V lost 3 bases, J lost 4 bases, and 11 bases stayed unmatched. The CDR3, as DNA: TGCAGTGCTAGTACCGACAGGGTATGGGGAGAGACCCAGTACTTC. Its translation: CSASTDRVWGETQYF.

The CDR3 DNA reads as TGCGCCAGCACTTCTACTCCGACCGGGGAGCTGTTTTTT. Encoded protein: CASTSTPTGELFF. The V gene is TRBV10-1, the J gene TRBJ2-2; D remains ambiguous. Germline V gene data show CDR1 as WNHNN and CDR2 as SYGVQD (reference sequence). The CDR3 is 13 residues long. V dropped 7 bases and J dropped 5 bases, with 11 bases sitting between them.

DNA for the CDR3: TGTGCCAGCAGCCTCGGTGGGACAGACGATTCACCCCTCCACTTT. This translates into CASSLGGTDDSPLHF. The rearrangement uses TRBV6-1 and TRBJ1-6, with 7 positions matching TRBD1. Germline assignment: CDR1 MNHNS and CDR2 SASEGT. The CDR3 loop spans 15 amino acids. V was pared by 6 bases and J by 8 bases, with 10 bases of the junction left unmatched.

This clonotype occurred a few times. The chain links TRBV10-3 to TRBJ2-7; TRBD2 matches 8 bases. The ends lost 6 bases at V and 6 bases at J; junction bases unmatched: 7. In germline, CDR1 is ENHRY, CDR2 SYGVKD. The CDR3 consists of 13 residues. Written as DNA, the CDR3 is TGTGCCATCAGCAGAGCGGGAGCCCCCGAGCAGTACTTC. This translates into CAISRAGAPEQYF.

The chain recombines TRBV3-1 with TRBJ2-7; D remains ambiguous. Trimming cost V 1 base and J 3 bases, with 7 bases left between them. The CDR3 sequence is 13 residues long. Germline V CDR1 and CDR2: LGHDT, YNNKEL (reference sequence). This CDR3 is CASSQGRNYEQYF. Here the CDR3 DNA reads TGTGCCAGCAGCCAAGGGAGAAACTACGAGCAGTACTTC.